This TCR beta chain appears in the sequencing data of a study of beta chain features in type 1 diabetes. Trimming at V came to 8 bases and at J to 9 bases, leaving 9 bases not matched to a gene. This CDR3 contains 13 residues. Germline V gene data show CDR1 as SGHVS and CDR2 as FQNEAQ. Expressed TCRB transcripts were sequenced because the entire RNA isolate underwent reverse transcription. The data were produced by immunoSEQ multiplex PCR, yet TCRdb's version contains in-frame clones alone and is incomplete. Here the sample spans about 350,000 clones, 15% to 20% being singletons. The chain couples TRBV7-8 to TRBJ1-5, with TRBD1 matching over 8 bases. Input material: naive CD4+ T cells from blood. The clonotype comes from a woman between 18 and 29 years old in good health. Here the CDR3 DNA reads TGTGCCAGCGCAGGACAGGGCGTGGGGCCCCAGCATTTT. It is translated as CASAGQGVGPQHF.